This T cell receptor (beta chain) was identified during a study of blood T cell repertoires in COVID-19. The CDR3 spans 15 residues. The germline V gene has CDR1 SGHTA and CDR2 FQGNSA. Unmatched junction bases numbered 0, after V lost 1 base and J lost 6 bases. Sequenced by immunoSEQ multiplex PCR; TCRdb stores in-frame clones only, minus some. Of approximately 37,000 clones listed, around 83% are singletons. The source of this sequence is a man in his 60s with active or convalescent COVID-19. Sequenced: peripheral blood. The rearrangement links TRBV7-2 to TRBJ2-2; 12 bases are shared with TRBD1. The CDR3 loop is CASSLGDRGPGELFF. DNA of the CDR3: TGTGCCAGCAGCTTAGGGGACAGGGGGCCCGGGGAGCTGTTTTTT.